This T cell receptor beta chain was sequenced in a study of regulatory T cells in long-lasting Graves disease. Study-wide findings and caveats: For persistent Graves' patients, TCR diversity was lower than for newly diagnosed ones.

This clonotype was recorded many times. The target antigen is unknown. The time point was: newly diagnosed GD, antithyroid drugs for less than 3 months. PBMC RNA served as the TCR library source. The authors built TCR beta libraries using iRepertoire HTBI primers and Arm-PCR of CDR3 regions. TCRdb independently ran MiXCR on the multiplex PCR reads; one entry per CDR3 protein. The sample holds about 430,000 distinct CDR3 sequences, approximately 15% seen once. Trimming removed 4 bases from V and 8 bases from J; junction bases left unmatched: 11. From germline, CDR1 is SGHAT and CDR2 FQDESV (reference sequence). The CDR3 is made up of 16 amino acids. These same records also appear under a second study, on T cells in Graves' hyperthyroidism and ophthalmopathy. That publication notes: The diagnoses drew upon clinical symptoms, serum thyroxine and TRAb, thyroid ultrasound and orbital computed tomography.

The J gene is TRBJ2-1, the V gene TRBV11-1, with 10 bases aligning to TRBD1. This TCR derives from a woman aged 40 to 50 with Graves disease. The starting material was peripheral blood mononuclear cells (PBMCs), obtained at new diagnosis, from a patient treated with antithyroid drugs. In DNA form, the CDR3 reads TGTGCCAGCAGCTACCCCGGGACAGGGGCGCGGGATGAGCAGTTCTTC. Translation gives CASSYPGTGARDEQFF. The full variable domain, completed using reference TRBV11-1 and TRBJ2-1, is EAEVAQSPRYKITEKSQAVAFWCDPISGHATLYWYRQILGQGPELLVQFQDESVVDDSQLPKDRFSAERLKGVDSTLKIQPAELGDSAMYLCASSYPGTGARDEQFFGPGTRLTVL.